Shown below are 18 T cell receptor beta chains from a single sample sequenced in a study of blood T cell repertoires in COVID-19. Produced via immunoSEQ multiplex PCR; TCRdb's table is partial and in-frame only. The sample contains roughly 230,000 clones, 80% to 90% of which appear only once. The sample comprised PBMCs or T cells enriched from blood (not recorded which). The receptors originated from a woman in her forties or fifties who had been exposed to COVID-19.

This clone was seen just once. The CDR3 DNA follows: TGTGCCAGCAGTTTTAGACAAGTCGATAATTCACCCCTCCACTTT. It codes for CASSFRQVDNSPLHF. The chain joins TRBV27 to TRBJ1-6; no definite D call. The CDR3 consists of 15 residues. Germline V gene lookup returns CDR1 MNHEY and CDR2 SMNVEV (reference sequence). With 3 bases removed from V and 5 bases from J, the gap between germline ends came to 11 bases.

The chain uses TRBV15 and TRBJ1-1; D is ambiguous. Germline V gene data show CDR1 as LNHNV and CDR2 as YYDKDF (reference sequence). Trimming shortened V by 3 bases and J by 0 bases, and 5 bases separated the two germline ends. CDR3 length: 13 residues. This CDR3 reads CATSSRMNTEAFF. The CDR3 DNA follows: TGTGCCACCAGCAGCCGTATGAACACTGAAGCTTTCTTT.

This clone was found once. The J gene is TRBJ1-1, the V gene TRBV9; perhaps TRBD1 as D (6 bases). Trimming stripped 7 bases from V and 1 base from J, with 17 bases between. Per the germline V gene, CDR1 is SGDLS and CDR2 is YYNGEE. The CDR3 covers 15 residues. CDR3 nucleotide sequence: TGTGCCAGCTCATCGGGGGGCAGGACGAACACTGAAGCTTTCTTT. As protein: CASSSGGRTNTEAFF.

The rearrangement uses TRBV12-5 and TRBJ1-5, with D possibly being TRBD1 (6 bases). V was trimmed by 3 bases and J by 6 bases, leaving 21 bases between them. This CDR3 has 17 amino acids. Germline assignment: CDR1 LGHNT and CDR2 FRNRAP. The CDR3 protein is CASGFYPLGTRSQPQHF. In DNA, the CDR3 is TGTGCTAGTGGTTTCTACCCTCTGGGGACACGGTCTCAGCCCCAGCATTTT.

V and J are TRBV2 and TRBJ1-1; a weak D match, TRBD1 (5 bases). Germline values: CDR1 SNHLY, CDR2 FYNNEI. The length of the CDR3 is 14 residues. Trimming left V 4 bases short and J 0 bases short, with 9 bases between. CDR3 residues: CASSVRQLNTEAFF. In nucleotides, the CDR3 is TGTGCCAGCAGTGTCCGACAGCTGAACACTGAAGCTTTCTTT.

The V and J genes are TRBV7-2 and TRBJ2-5, with a weak D call TRBD2 (6 bases). Germline-derived CDR1 and CDR2 are SGHTA and FQGNSA. V lost 1 base, J lost 7 bases, and 13 bases lay in between. There are 14 residues in the CDR3. The CDR3 nucleotides read TGTGCCAGCAGCTTAGATGGGACGCGGGGGACCCAGTACTTC. This translates into CASSLDGTRGTQYF.

The chain couples TRBV2 to TRBJ1-4; weak D call: TRBD1 (6 bases). There are 14 residues in the CDR3. The ends were cut back, 10 bases at V and 0 bases at J, with 12 bases in the middle. CDR1 is SNHLY, CDR2 FYNNEI, per germline. CDR3 DNA: TGTGCCACGGGACACCCGCCAACTAATGAAAAACTGTTTTTT. Translating gives CATGHPPTNEKLFF.

The chain uses TRBV21-1 and TRBJ2-7; the D call TRBD1 from the table was never checked on the DNA. TRBV21-1 is a known pseudogene. This CDR3 is built from 14 residues. CDR3: CASKIDRKSYEQYF. DNA for the CDR3: TGTGCCAGCAAGATAGACAGAAAATCCTACGAGCAGTACTTC.

The V gene is TRBV7-2, the J gene TRBJ2-3; perhaps TRBD2 as D (6 bases). Between the trimmed V and J ends, which lost 5 bases and 2 bases, there was a span of 8 bases. Germline V CDR1 and CDR2: SGHTA, FQGNSA. This CDR3 has 13 amino acids. CDR3 sequence (DNA): TGTGCCAGCAGCCGGGAGATCACAGATACGCAGTATTTT. Translating it yields CASSREITDTQYF.

A few counts support this clone. The chain has TRBV12-3 or TRBV12-4 and TRBJ1-1; no clear D gene. The V end was cut by 3 bases, the J end by 8 bases, with 13 bases between. The CDR3 runs to 13 residues. The CDR3 loop is CASSFNSAAEAFF. In nucleotides, the CDR3 is TGTGCCAGCAGTTTTAATAGCGCCGCAGAAGCTTTCTTT.

This rearrangement joins TRBV2 to TRBJ1-2, with unresolved D. Trimming left V 0 bases short and J 7 bases short, with 9 bases between. Germline V gives CDR1 SNHLY, CDR2 FYNNEI. The CDR3 consists of 13 residues. CDR3 loop: CASSEAGDPGYTF. The DNA for the CDR3 is TGTGCCAGCAGTGAAGCCGGGGATCCTGGCTACACCTTC.

The chain carries TRBV12-3 or TRBV12-4 and TRBJ1-4; D uncertain. Trimming took 3 bases from V and 8 from J, leaving 7 bases between them. CDR3 length equals 12 residues. CDR3 bases: TGTGCCAGCAGTTTCGTCCTCGAAAAACTGTTTTTT. This codes for CASSFVLEKLFF.

The chain links TRBV7-2 to TRBJ1-1, with D tentatively TRBD1 (5 bases). The germline V gene has CDR1 SGHTA and CDR2 FQGNSA. The CDR3 has 14 amino acids. V lost 1 base to trimming and J lost 7 bases, with 13 bases between them. The CDR3, as DNA: TGTGCCAGCAGCTTAGATTATCGACAGAATGAAGCTTTCTTT. Its protein is CASSLDYRQNEAFF.

This chain uses TRBV27 with TRBJ2-4; 7 bases line up with TRBD2. This CDR3 comprises 15 residues. V lost 5 bases to trimming and J lost 2 bases; unmatched junction nucleotides: 6. The V gene's germline CDR1 is MNHEY and CDR2 SMNVEV (reference sequence). CDR3 sequence: CASSGPGGPKNIQYF. CDR3 DNA sequence: TGTGCCAGCAGTGGACCGGGGGGTCCCAAAAACATTCAGTACTTC.

The rearrangement uses TRBV4-2 and TRBJ1-1; weak D call: TRBD1 (5 bases). V dropped 0 bases and J dropped 4 bases, with 12 bases sitting between them. CDR1 is LGHNA and CDR2 is YNFKEQ in the germline V gene. The CDR3 totals 15 residues. The chain's CDR3 is CASSQELEGSTEAFF. CDR3 bases: TGTGCCAGCAGCCAAGAACTGGAGGGGAGCACTGAAGCTTTCTTT.

This sequence joins TRBV2 and TRBJ2-3; weak D call: TRBD2 (5 bases). V was clipped by 10 bases and J by 6 bases, with 14 bases between them. This CDR3 is built from 12 residues. Germline V CDR1 and CDR2: SNHLY, FYNNEI. Here the CDR3 DNA reads TGTGCCACTACTAATCGGGGTGATACGCAGTATTTT. Encoded protein: CATTNRGDTQYF.

The chain couples TRBV18 to TRBJ1-5; no firm D call. V dropped 3 bases and J dropped 2 bases, with 8 bases sitting between them. There are 14 residues in the CDR3. Germline CDR1 reads KGHSH; CDR2 reads LQKENI. CDR3 DNA sequence: TGTGCCAGCTCACCCGATAAGCGCAATCAGCCCCAGCATTTT. Its protein product is CASSPDKRNQPQHF.

The rearrangement links TRBV5-1 to TRBJ1-2, with D possibly TRBD1 on 6 matching bases. Germline V gene data show CDR1 as SGHRS and CDR2 as YFSETQ. The V gene lost 4 bases and the J gene lost 4 bases, with 11 bases spanning the gap. The CDR3 extends over 13 amino acids. The CDR3 loop is CASSRQDSYGYTF. In DNA form, the CDR3 reads TGCGCCAGCAGCCGACAGGACAGCTATGGCTACACCTTC.